The next 32 T cell receptor beta chains were all read from a single sample in a study of regulatory T cells in long-lasting Graves disease. Both iRepertoire HTBI primers and Arm-PCR of CDR3 regions were used to build the TCR beta libraries. TCRdb called the multiplex PCR reads again in MiXCR, with one record for every CDR3 protein. The sample records about 430,000 distinct CDR3 sequences, around 16% being singletons. Specified time point: newly diagnosed GD, antithyroid drugs for less than 3 months. The authors made the TCR library using RNA they extracted from PBMCs. A further study also used this sample, focusing on T cells in Graves' hyperthyroidism and ophthalmopathy.

The source was peripheral blood mononuclear cells (PBMCs), collected at new diagnosis, from a patient treated with antithyroid drugs. These receptor sequences come from a woman aged 40 to 50 with Graves disease.

The table lists this clonotype with a few counts. The rearrangement joins TRBV3-1 to TRBJ2-2; 7 bases align to TRBD2. V lost 1 base to trimming and J lost 6 bases; unmatched junction nucleotides: 5. The CDR3 loop spans 15 amino acids. From germline, CDR1 is LGHDT and CDR2 YNNKEL (reference sequence). The CDR3 DNA reads TGTGCCAGCAGCCAAGGCAGCGGGATGGCCGGGGAGCTGTTTTTT. Translation: CASSQGSGMAGELFF.

This clonotype was detected only once. The rearrangement joins TRBV4-1 to TRBJ2-7; D gene ambiguous. V was pared by 0 bases and J by 1 base, with 10 bases between. CDR3 length equals 15 residues. Germline assignment: CDR1 MGHRA and CDR2 YSYEKL. The CDR3 region is CASSQEALRSYEQYF. CDR3 in DNA: TGCGCCAGCAGCCAAGAGGCCTTGCGGTCCTACGAGCAGTACTTC.

This clonotype was seen ten or more times. This chain joins TRBV7-2 and TRBJ2-3, with D maybe TRBD2 (5 bases). V shed 3 bases and J shed 0 bases, with 13 bases lying between them. Germline CDR1 reads SGHTA; CDR2 reads FQGNSA. The CDR3 consists of 16 residues. The CDR3 sequence: CASSFNGGLSTDTQYF. The DNA of the CDR3 is TGTGCCAGCAGCTTTAATGGCGGGTTAAGCACAGATACGCAGTATTTT.

This clonotype was counted many times. The chain links TRBV14 to TRBJ2-3, with unresolved D. This CDR3 has 15 residues. Trimming took 1 base from V and 3 from J, leaving 11 bases between them. Germline loops: CDR1 SGHDN, CDR2 FVKESK. This CDR3 is CASSQATVRTDTQYF. CDR3 DNA sequence: TGTGCCAGCAGCCAAGCAACAGTCAGGACAGATACGCAGTATTTT.

At least ten counts were recorded for this clonotype. V gene TRBV28 combines with J gene TRBJ2-7; TRBD2 matches at 12 bases. The CDR3 sequence is 16 residues long. V trimming: 5 bases; J trimming: 2 bases; junction bases outside the gene matches: 7. Germline-derived CDR1 and CDR2 are MDHEN and SYDVKM. In DNA, the CDR3 is TGTGCCAGCAGTCCTTGGACTAGCGGGACCACCTACGAGCAGTACTTC. Its protein product is CASSPWTSGTTYEQYF.

This clonotype was seen a handful of times. The chain employs TRBV30 and TRBJ2-4, with TRBD2 matching 10 bases. J lost 0 bases, V lost 1 base, and 12 bases had no gene match. The length of the CDR3 is 19 residues. Germline assignment: CDR1 GTSNPN and CDR2 SVGIG (reference sequence). CDR3 sequence (DNA): TGTGCCTGGAGTGAATATGGGACTAGCGTTAGGGGAGCCAAAAACATTCAGTACTTC. It encodes CAWSEYGTSVRGAKNIQYF.

As for this clonotype: A far larger clone is one base from this, pointing to a likely read error. The chain couples TRBV12-3 or TRBV12-4 to TRBJ2-3; 8 bases agree with TRBD1. The DNA end lines up better with TRBJ1-1; the J call may be wrong. There are 13 residues in the CDR3. The CDR3 DNA sequence: TGTGCCAGCAGTTCACAGGGGGGCACTGGAGCTTTCTTT. Its protein product is CASSSQGGTGAFF.

This clonotype showed up many times. The chain employs TRBV7-3 and TRBJ1-3; D may be TRBD1 (5 bases). V lost 6 bases to trimming and J lost 3 bases, with 15 bases between them. This CDR3 has 15 amino acids. The germline V gene encodes CDR1 SGHTA and CDR2 FQGTGA. Here the CDR3 DNA reads TGTGCCAGCAGTCAGGGAGGCCTAGGTGGAAACACCATATATTTT. It specifies CASSQGGLGGNTIYF.

This clonotype was detected many times. This rearrangement joins TRBV3-1 to TRBJ2-2; 12 bases are shared with TRBD2. Germline values: CDR1 LGHDT, CDR2 YNNKEL (reference sequence). The CDR3 is 16 residues long. Germline trimming cut 1 base from V and 6 bases from J; bases unmatched to any gene: 3. The CDR3 reads CASSQASGRAPGELFF. The DNA for the CDR3 is TGTGCCAGCAGCCAAGCTAGCGGGAGGGCCCCCGGGGAGCTGTTTTTT.

This clonotype was detected ten times or more. The chain recombines TRBV2 with TRBJ2-3; 10 bases align to TRBD2. V trimming: 6 bases; J trimming: 4 bases; junction bases outside the gene matches: 13. This CDR3 region has 17 residues. From germline, CDR1 is SNHLY and CDR2 FYNNEI. The CDR3 protein is CASRPGLAQRGSDTQYF. In DNA form, the CDR3 reads TGTGCCAGCAGACCGGGACTAGCGCAAAGGGGGTCAGATACGCAGTATTTT. Filled out from reference TRBV2 and TRBJ2-3, the complete variable domain reads EPEVTQTPSHQVTQMGQEVILRCVPISNHLYFYWYRQILGQKVEFLVSFYNNEISEKSEIFDDQFSVERPDGSNFTLKIRSTKLEDSAMYFCASRPGLAQRGSDTQYFGPGTRLTVL.

In its sample, this clonotype was seen many times. The genes are TRBV27 and TRBJ1-1; tentatively, D is TRBD1 (6 bases). Trimming stripped 7 bases from V and 2 bases from J, with 11 bases between. The CDR3 consists of 13 residues. CDR1 is MNHEY and CDR2 is SMNVEV in the germline V gene (reference sequence). CDR3 sequence reads: CASNRGHNTEAFF. CDR3 DNA: TGTGCCAGCAATAGGGGACATAACACTGAAGCTTTCTTT.

There are many counts of this clonotype. This chain joins TRBV7-9 and TRBJ2-3; 8 positions match TRBD2. Germline CDR1 SEHNR, CDR2 FQNEAQ (reference sequence). The CDR3 contains 16 residues. The trim removed 5 bases at V and 3 bases at J, leaving 10 bases unmatched. The CDR3 DNA is TGTGCCAGCAGCCCCCACGGGACTAGGGGTACAGATACGCAGTATTTT. Its translation is CASSPHGTRGTDTQYF. The complete variable domain, with remaining parts taken from reference TRBV7-9 and TRBJ2-3, reads DTGVSQNPRHKITKRGQNVTFRCDPISEHNRLYWYRQTLGQGPEFLTYFQNEAQLEKSRLLSDRFSAERPKGSFSTLEIQRTEQGDSAMYLCASSPHGTRGTDTQYFGPGTRLTVL.

This clonotype was counted ten times or more. The chain carries TRBV2 and TRBJ2-2; TRBD2 matches 12 bases. The CDR3 has 19 amino acids. Germline CDR1 SNHLY, CDR2 FYNNEI. The J segment lost 2 bases and the V segment lost 4 bases, leaving 11 bases of the junction unmatched. The CDR3 is CASSVRPSGRDRNTGELFF. CDR3 nucleotides: TGTGCCAGCAGTGTTCGGCCTAGCGGGAGGGATCGCAACACCGGGGAGCTGTTTTTT.

This clonotype was counted between two and nine times. The chain couples TRBV7-3 to TRBJ2-5; 8 bases are shared with TRBD2. After removal of 6 bases from V and 4 bases from J, the junction contained 10 bases not matched to a gene. The CDR3 runs 15 residues. Germline V gene lookup returns CDR1 SGHTA and CDR2 FQGTGA. The CDR3: CASSPDREGRETQYF. The CDR3 DNA follows: TGTGCCAGCAGTCCCGATCGGGAGGGGCGAGAGACCCAGTACTTC. Full variable domain (remainder filled in from reference TRBV7-3 and TRBJ2-5): GAGVSQTPSNKVTEKGKYVELRCDPISGHTALYWYRQSLGQGPEFLIYFQGTGAADDSGLPNDRFFAVRPEGSVSTLKIQRTERGDSAVYLCASSPDREGRETQYFGPGTRLLVL.

V usage is TRBV10-3 and J usage is TRBJ1-1; D is uncertain. The V and J ends lost 6 bases and 2 bases respectively, with 10 bases between them. The CDR3 covers 13 residues. Germline V CDR1 and CDR2: ENHRY, SYGVKD. Written as DNA, the CDR3 is TGTGCCATCAGGGTGCAGGCTAACACTGAAGCTTTCTTT. Translating gives CAIRVQANTEAFF.

This chain uses TRBV28 with TRBJ1-6, with D perhaps matching TRBD1 (5 bases). The V gene's germline CDR1 is MDHEN and CDR2 SYDVKM. This CDR3 region has 13 residues. Trimming pared 3 bases from V and 14 bases from J, leaving 14 bases between. For the CDR3, the DNA is TGTGCCAGCAGTTTGGGGCGGGGGAGGTCCCTCCACTTT. Its translation: CASSLGRGRSLHF.

In this sample, this clonotype turned up a few times. The rearrangement joins TRBV6-2 or TRBV6-3 to TRBJ2-1; the match to TRBD2 covers 8 bases. This CDR3 comprises 17 residues. Germline V lookup: CDR1 MNHEY, CDR2 SVGEGT. The trim removed 2 bases at V and 5 bases at J, leaving 11 bases unmatched. In DNA, the CDR3 is TGTGCCAGCAGTTACCCCCCCGGTGCGGGAGGTCACAATGAGCAGTTCTTC. Encoded protein: CASSYPPGAGGHNEQFF.

There are a few counts of this clonotype. J is TRBJ2-5 and V is TRBV5-1; D is possibly TRBD2 (6 bases). The CDR3 runs 15 residues. CDR1 and CDR2 (germline): SGHRS, YFSETQ. The V and J ends lost 4 bases and 1 base respectively, with 14 bases between them. In DNA, the CDR3 is TGCGCCAGCAGCCAGTTGCTAGCGAGCCAAGAGACCCAGTACTTC. It encodes CASSQLLASQETQYF.

This rearrangement joins TRBV25-1 to TRBJ1-2, with unresolved D. This CDR3 is 11 amino acids long. Germline CDR1 MGHDK, CDR2 SYGVNS. V was pared by 6 bases and J by 8 bases, with 10 bases between. CDR3 region: CASSRNRGYTF. CDR3 nucleotides: TGTGCCAGCAGCCGCAATCGGGGCTACACCTTC.

The J gene is TRBJ2-3, the V gene TRBV10-2; 8 nucleotides match TRBD1. V lost 4 bases to trimming and J lost 3 bases; unmatched junction nucleotides: 6. In germline, CDR1 is WSHSY, CDR2 SAAADI. The CDR3 covers 15 residues. Written as DNA, the CDR3 is TGCGCCAGCAGTGGTAGCAGGGGGCTGACAGATACGCAGTATTTT. Translated, it gives CASSGSRGLTDTQYF.

This clonotype has just a few counts. This chain uses TRBV3-1 with TRBJ1-3; D remains ambiguous. V lost 5 bases and J lost 3, with 11 bases in between. CDR1 and CDR2 from the germline V gene are LGHDT and YNNKEL (reference sequence). CDR3 length equals 14 residues. The CDR3 loop is CASSSRLNGNTIYF. Written as DNA, the CDR3 is TGTGCCAGCAGCTCCCGCCTAAATGGAAACACCATATATTTT.

This chain joins TRBV7-2 and TRBJ2-7, with 8 bases matching TRBD1. The junction had 11 bases not matched to a gene; V was cut back by 2 bases and J by 5 bases. Germline loops: CDR1 SGHTA, CDR2 FQGNSA. The CDR3 totals 16 residues. CDR3 sequence: CASSLSGRTGFDEQYF. As DNA, the CDR3 is TGTGCCAGCAGCTTATCGGGGCGGACAGGGTTCGACGAGCAGTACTTC.

As concerns this clonotype: This may come from a read error, since a much larger clone is one base off. The chain couples TRBV28 to TRBJ1-6; a weak D match, TRBD1 (6 bases). V lost 7 bases, J lost 9 bases, and 19 bases lay in between. This CDR3 has 15 amino acids. Looked up from germline, CDR1 is MDHEN and CDR2 is SYDVKM. In nucleotides, the CDR3 is TGTGCCAGCAACTCTCCCGGGGGCGGGGGTTCACCCCTCCACTTT. It yields the protein CASNSPGGGGSPLHF.

This clonotype has ten or more counts. The rearrangement joins TRBV19 to TRBJ2-3; D not certain. This CDR3 region has 15 residues. Trimming left V 0 bases short and J 6 bases short, with 13 bases between. Germline V gene sequence: CDR1 LNHDA, CDR2 SQIVND (reference sequence). CDR3 sequence (DNA): TGTGCCAGTAGTATAGATGGCTACCGAGAGGATACGCAGTATTTT. Translation: CASSIDGYREDTQYF.

This clonotype was seen many times. The chain links TRBV7-3 to TRBJ2-1, with TRBD1 as a possible D gene (5 bases). This CDR3 spans 15 amino acids. Germline V gives CDR1 SGHTA, CDR2 FQGTGA. Trimming removed 3 bases from V and 6 bases from J, with 15 bases in between. The chain's CDR3 is CASSFKLAGINEQFF. In DNA, the CDR3 is TGTGCCAGCAGCTTTAAACTTGCAGGGATCAATGAGCAGTTCTTC. Filled out from reference TRBV7-3 and TRBJ2-1, the complete variable domain reads GAGVSQTPSNKVTEKGKYVELRCDPISGHTALYWYRQSLGQGPEFLIYFQGTGAADDSGLPNDRFFAVRPEGSVSTLKIQRTERGDSAVYLCASSFKLAGINEQFFGPGTRLTVL.

The rearrangement joins TRBV7-9 to TRBJ2-7; 11 nucleotides align to TRBD2. J lost 0 bases, V lost 7 bases, and 5 bases had no gene match. Germline CDR1 reads SEHNR; CDR2 reads FQNEAQ (reference sequence). CDR3 length: 15 residues. CDR3 residues: CASTPLAGASYEQYF. The DNA for the CDR3 is TGTGCCAGCACACCACTAGCGGGAGCCTCCTACGAGCAGTACTTC.

This clonotype was counted at least ten times. This chain uses TRBV11-2 with TRBJ2-5, with 14 bases matching TRBD2. Per germline, CDR1 SGHAT and CDR2 FQNNGV. With 5 bases clipped from V and 4 bases from J, the junction kept 9 bases outside the gene matches. The CDR3 loop spans 17 amino acids. As DNA, the CDR3 is TGTGCCAGCAGCCGAGGGACTAGCGGGAGTAGTTTAGAGACCCAGTACTTC. This sequence encodes CASSRGTSGSSLETQYF.

This clonotype was recorded at least ten times. The CDR3 sequence is CASGNPNTDEQYF. Written as DNA, the CDR3 is TGTGCCAGCGGAAACCCTAACACCGACGAGCAGTACTTC. V gene TRBV7-2 combines with J gene TRBJ2-7, with no clear D. V dropped 8 bases and J dropped 5 bases, with 16 bases sitting between them. This CDR3 contains 13 residues. Germline CDR1 reads SGHTA; CDR2 reads FQGNSA.

In its sample, this clonotype was seen a few times. The chain's CDR3 is CSARLGLGADTQYF. CDR3 DNA: TGCAGTGCTAGGCTGGGACTAGGAGCAGATACGCAGTATTTT. The rearrangement joins TRBV20-1 to TRBJ2-3, with 8 bases matching TRBD2. The CDR3 is made up of 14 amino acids. Germline CDR1 DFQATT, CDR2 SNEGSKA (reference sequence). V was pared by 3 bases and J by 4 bases, with 6 bases of the junction left unmatched.

The sample holds a few counts of this clonotype. The CDR3 loop is CASSLPGLVGAFF. In DNA, the CDR3 is TGTGCCAGCAGCTTACCCGGGCTCGTCGGGGCTTTCTTT. The chain employs TRBV7-9 and TRBJ1-1; no clear D. The CDR3 loop spans 13 amino acids. Trimming took 2 bases from V and 11 from J, leaving 15 bases between them. Germline assignment: CDR1 SEHNR and CDR2 FQNEAQ (reference sequence). Combining the CDR3 with reference TRBV7-9 and TRBJ1-1 gives the whole variable domain DTGVSQNPRHKITKRGQNVTFRCDPISEHNRLYWYRQTLGQGPEFLTYFQNEAQLEKSRLLSDRFSAERPKGSFSTLEIQRTEQGDSAMYLCASSLPGLVGAFFGQGTRLTVV.

In regard to this clonotype: Since no conserved phenylalanine or tryptophan closes the CDR3, a read error is the likely cause. It is unclear where the CDR3 begins or ends on the DNA, so no DNA is shown, and the CDR3 is as TCRdb lists it. V usage is TRBV11-3 and J usage is TRBJ2-2. CDR1 is SGHNT, CDR2 YENEEA, per germline. Both ends counted, the CDR3 spans 14 residues. CDR3 sequence: CASRLRPNTGERFL.

This clonotype was detected ten times or more. The chain has TRBV24-1 and TRBJ2-2; 7 bases agree with TRBD2. Germline CDR1 reads KGHDR; CDR2 reads SFDVKD. J lost 5 bases, V lost 9 bases, and 8 bases had no gene match. The CDR3 has 14 amino acids. The CDR3 is CATSDGGRTGELFF. In DNA form, the CDR3 reads TGTGCCACCTCGGACGGGGGGAGGACCGGGGAGCTGTTTTTT.